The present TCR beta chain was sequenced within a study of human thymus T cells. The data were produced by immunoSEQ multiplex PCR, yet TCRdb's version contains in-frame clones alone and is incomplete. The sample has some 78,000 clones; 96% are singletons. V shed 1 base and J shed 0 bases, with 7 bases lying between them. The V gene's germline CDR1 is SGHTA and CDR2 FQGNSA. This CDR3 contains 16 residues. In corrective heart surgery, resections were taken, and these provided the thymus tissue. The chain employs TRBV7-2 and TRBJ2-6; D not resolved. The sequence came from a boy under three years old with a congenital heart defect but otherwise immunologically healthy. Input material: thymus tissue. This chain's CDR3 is CASSLEENSGANVLTF. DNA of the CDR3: TGTGCCAGCAGCTTAGAGGAGAACTCTGGGGCCAACGTCCTGACTTTC. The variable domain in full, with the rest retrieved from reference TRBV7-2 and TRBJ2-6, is GAGVSQSPSNKVTEKGKDVELRCDPISGHTALYWYRQSLGQGLEFLIYFQGNSAPDKSGLPSDRFSAERTGGSVSTLTIQRTQQEDSAVYLCASSLEENSGANVLTFGAGSRLTVL.